Included here is one T cell receptor beta chain sequence, with context. The clone's antigen remains unknown. Per-base quality was not reported, and no clone a single base away is much larger than it. Using the deep immunoSEQ assay, multiplex PCR amplified TCR CDR3 regions from genomic DNA. Extracted genomic DNA from each cell subset was spread evenly across all wells of several immunoSEQ 96-well plates, with each plate serving as a replicate. Each replicate PCR for sorted subsets received roughly 200 ng genomic DNA, equal to about 30,000 T cell genomes. Purified libraries were quantified with a Qubit 3.0 fluorometer, sized on a Bioanalyzer 2100, and re-quantified with the KAPA Library Quantification kit. Every immunoSEQ 96-well plate was sequenced on a separate single-read 150-cycle Illumina NextSeq 550 flow cell. On the study's bioinformatics: Because the immunoSEQ output held only junctional sequences and lacked quality scores, the filtering could not match the filtering applied to full-length reads. To assign V/J genes and CDR3, sequences were annotated using PyIR, a Python wrapper for IgBLAST v1.9, with IMGT germline references. Any read was removed if the V/J assignment was weak (E-value above 1e-6), the CDR3 was missing, or the read contained stop codons, out-of-frame junctions, or ambiguous translated residues. A V3J clonotype was defined by an identical inferred V gene, J gene, and CDR3 amino acid sequence. To compute the percentage overlap between repertoires, the number of shared unique clonotypes was divided by the size of the smaller repertoire. Three approaches were used to assess repertoire richness: RTK rarefaction, the Chao1 estimator, and Recon v2.1 estimates of unobserved clonotypes. For all TCRbeta clonotypes obtained by the gDNA method from four donors, generation probabilities were computed with OLGA. What TCRdb holds here is the immuneACCESS table cut down to in-frame rearrangements. Part of the clones is not present; checked against another copy, under half of the missing clones reflect an unresolved V gene, and the others are unexplained. Clonal size and the V and J genes are those of that table, whereas D and trimming came from the DNA. The sample table contains millions of clones; only one count was recorded for about 95% of them. The ten largest clones take up 0.85% to 1.3% of the sample.

The sample belongs to a study of shared clonotypes between healthy human individuals (TCRdb year 2020). Context from the whole study: The cohort included a few men and a couple of women between 18 and 49 years of age. Libraries were prepared and TCR repertoires were sequenced by different laboratories using diverse techniques, in order to increase sequencing depth and limit assay-specific biases. For each donor, CD4 naive and CD4 memory were each run on three plates, CD8 naive on two plates, and CD8 memory on one plate. To estimate repertoire size and how much clonotypes are shared between individuals, the study performed deep sequencing of blood TCR repertoires from about five healthy adults. Between about 0.9 and 8.9 billion PBMCs per donor were obtained by leukapheresis. What the research found in general, with its limitations: Larger estimated clonotype richness was generally found for naive subsets than for memory subsets. Based on pairwise subsampling, the degree of clonotype sharing among donors was expected to be affected by sequencing depth. Rarefaction of sorted-subset datasets indicated incomplete sequencing despite the large sequencing depth. Sharing across a few donors was observed for approximately 5% of naive CD4, 3% to 3.5% of naive CD8, 2.3% of memory CD4, and roughly 0.4% of memory CD8 clonotypes. Because the study included only a small number of donors, the genetic and exposure-history diversity represented was limited. Only blood was sampled, and tissue TCR repertoires likely differ from those in blood. Clonotypes shared by all four sorted-subset donors showed higher generation probabilities than non-shared clonotypes.

CD8 naive samples consisted of CD45RO-negative cells that were positively selected for CCR7, yielding a CD45RA+CCR7+ population without TemRA cells. The donors were healthy, HIV-negative adults who had no recently reported acute infections or vaccinations. Every donor was a Caucasian adult living in Nashville, Tennessee, USA. After blood collection by leukapheresis, PBMCs were isolated using Ficoll-Histopaque density gradient centrifugation and then cryopreserved in the vapor phase of liquid nitrogen. Analytical flow cytometry was used to check the purity and quantity of each magnetically sorted T cell population. From each sorted fraction, genomic DNA was isolated and quantified by UV absorbance on a Nanodrop 2000c. The TCR comes from a man aged 18 to 29 in good health. Material for sequencing was naive CD8+ T cells sorted from blood. Per the publication, the cell subset or site label means: CD45RA+CCR7+.

The CDR3 loop reads CASSQAFRQVQYF. The nucleotide sequence reads as follows: TGCGCCAGCAGCCAAGCCTTCCGGCAGGTGCAGTACTTC. The chain employs TRBV4-1 and TRBJ2-7, with the D gene call left open. In the germline V gene, CDR1 corresponds to MGHRA and CDR2 to YSYEKL. V lost 1 base and J lost 9 bases; the stretch between them is 13 bases long. Including cysteine and phenylalanine, the CDR3 has 13 amino acids. Only CDR3 DNA remains: 39 bases, in frame from the first base.